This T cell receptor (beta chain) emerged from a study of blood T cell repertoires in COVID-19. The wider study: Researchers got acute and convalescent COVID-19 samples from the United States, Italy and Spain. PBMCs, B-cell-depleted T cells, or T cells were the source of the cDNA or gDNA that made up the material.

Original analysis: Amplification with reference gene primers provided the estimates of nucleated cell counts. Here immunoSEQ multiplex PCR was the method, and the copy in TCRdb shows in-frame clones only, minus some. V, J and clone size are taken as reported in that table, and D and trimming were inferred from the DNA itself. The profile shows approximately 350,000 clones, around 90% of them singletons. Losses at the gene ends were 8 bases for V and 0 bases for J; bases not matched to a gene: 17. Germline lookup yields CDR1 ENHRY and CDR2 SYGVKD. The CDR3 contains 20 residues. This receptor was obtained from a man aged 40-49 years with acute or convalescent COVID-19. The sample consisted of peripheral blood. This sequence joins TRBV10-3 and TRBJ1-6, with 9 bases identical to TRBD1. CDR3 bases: TGTGCCATCCCCACATCTCCGGGACAGGGAACCAGCTCCTATAATTCACCCCTCCACTTT. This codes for CAIPTSPGQGTSSYNSPLHF.